The TCR beta chain under discussion was sequenced for a study of blood T cell repertoires in COVID-19. For the study at large: COVID-19 samples collected from the United States, Italy and Spain covered acute and convalescent phases. T cells, B-cell-depleted T cells, or PBMCs provided the cDNA or gDNA that served as material.

With 3 bases clipped from V and 7 bases from J, the junction kept 7 bases outside the gene matches. Per germline, CDR1 SGHVS and CDR2 FQNEAQ. The CDR3 has 14 residues. In the source study's methods: Scientists estimated how many nucleated cells there were by amplifying reference gene primers. Assay: immunoSEQ multiplex PCR; the TCRdb copy retains only in-frame clones and omits some. That table is the source of V, J and clone size, and D and trimming were worked out from the DNA. The sample includes around 320,000 clones, about 85% of them seen just once. The TCR originated in a young man with active or convalescent COVID-19. The sequencing sample was made of peripheral blood. This chain uses TRBV7-8 with TRBJ1-2, with 8 nucleotides matching TRBD1. The CDR3 nucleotides are TGTGCCAGCAGCTTGGTGGGACAGGCCTTTGGCTACACCTTC. This codes for CASSLVGQAFGYTF.